This entry is about one T cell receptor beta chain. The antigen remains undetermined. The CDR3 has 14 residues. V lost 7 bases to trimming and J lost 3 bases; unmatched junction nucleotides: 7. CDR1 is LNHDA and CDR2 is SQIVND in the germline V gene (reference sequence). The source of the sample is a study of shared clonotypes between healthy human individuals. Deep-level running was used for the assay. In the original processing: ImmunoSEQ junction-only sequences lacked quality scores, so their filtering differed. The repertoire was sequenced with immunoSEQ multiplex PCR; TCRdb's copy has only in-frame clones and lacks some. Clonal size and the V and J genes are those of that table, whereas D and trimming came from the DNA. The table lists around 2.3 million clones, almost 96% of them singletons. Study-wide results and limits: Enrolling few donors narrowed the genetic and exposure-history diversity that was represented.

Sequencing used naive CD4+ T cells sorted from blood. Described subset: CD45RA+ positively selected. The chain has TRBV19 and TRBJ2-3, with TRBD1 identical over 7 bases. The TCR comes from a young man in good health. CDR3 protein: CASTSRDRTDTQYF. The CDR3 nucleotides read TGTGCCAGTACCTCCAGGGACAGAACAGATACGCAGTATTTT.